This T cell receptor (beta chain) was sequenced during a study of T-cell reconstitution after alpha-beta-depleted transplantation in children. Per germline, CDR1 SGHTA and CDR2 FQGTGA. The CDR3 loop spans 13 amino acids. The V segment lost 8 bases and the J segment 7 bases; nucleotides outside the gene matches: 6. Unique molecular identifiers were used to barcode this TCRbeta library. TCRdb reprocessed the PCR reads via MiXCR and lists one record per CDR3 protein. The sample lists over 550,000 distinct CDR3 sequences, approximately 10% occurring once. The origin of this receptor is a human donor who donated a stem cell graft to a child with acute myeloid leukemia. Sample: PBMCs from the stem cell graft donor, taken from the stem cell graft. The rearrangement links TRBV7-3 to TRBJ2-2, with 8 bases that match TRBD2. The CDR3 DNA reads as TGTGCCAGCCGATCGGGAGGGGACGGGGAGCTGTTTTTT. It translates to CASRSGGDGELFF.